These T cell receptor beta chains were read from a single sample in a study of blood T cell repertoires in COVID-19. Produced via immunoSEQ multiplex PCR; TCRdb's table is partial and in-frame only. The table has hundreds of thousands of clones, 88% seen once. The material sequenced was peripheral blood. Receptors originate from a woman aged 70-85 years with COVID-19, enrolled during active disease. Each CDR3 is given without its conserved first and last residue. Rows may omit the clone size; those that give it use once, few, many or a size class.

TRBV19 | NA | ASSKMTSGSSSTDTQY
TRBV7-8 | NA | ASSLYKQNTEAF
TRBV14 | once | ASSPLAVGNEQF
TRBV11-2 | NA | AAAGEGREQY
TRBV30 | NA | AWSTGSMETQY
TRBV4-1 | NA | ASSATSGVYNEQF
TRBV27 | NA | ASSRTPGLADNEQF
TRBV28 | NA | ASQTGGNEKLF
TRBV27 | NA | ASGTSYSNQPQH
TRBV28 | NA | ASSLSPRGNSPLH
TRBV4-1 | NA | ASSQGDRDRGNTQY
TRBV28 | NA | ASSETVARGYT
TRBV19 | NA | ASSIYITNPNTGELF
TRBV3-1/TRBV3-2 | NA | ASSQEVGQGSSYEQY
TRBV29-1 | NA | SVEVGQGYGYT
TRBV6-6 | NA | ASSFDGAHLDTQY
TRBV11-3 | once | ASSLGVFRDYGYT
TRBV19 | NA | ATRSNSEAF
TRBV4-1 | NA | ASSQDNGRTGGVSDEQF
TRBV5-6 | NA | ASSLSISTYNEQF
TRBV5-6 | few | ASSRTGGMYGNQPQH
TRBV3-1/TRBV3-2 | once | ASSHGQGGNEQF
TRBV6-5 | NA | ASTMDREINQPQH
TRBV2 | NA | ASSRDGGPYEQY
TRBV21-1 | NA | ASGQGANEKLF
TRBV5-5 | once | ASSPGTGRTDTQY
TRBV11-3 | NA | ASTGDTDTQY
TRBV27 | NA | ASSLGPTGTHYEQY
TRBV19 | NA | ASSISAGKTSTSNEQF
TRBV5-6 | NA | ASSFRGSISYEQY
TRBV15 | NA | ATSLRQRVNEKLF
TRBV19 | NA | ASSIAPPGLNHPYEQY
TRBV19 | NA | ASSLRSEAF
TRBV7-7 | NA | ASSTGTSLFEETQY
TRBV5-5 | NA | ASSFGARLRTEAF